This entry lists 14 T cell receptor beta chains sequenced from one sample in a study of shared clonotypes between healthy human individuals. The data were produced by immunoSEQ multiplex PCR, yet TCRdb's version contains in-frame clones alone and is incomplete. Of around 1.4 million clones in the sample, roughly 98.5% are singletons; the top ten hold approximately 0.4%. What was sequenced was naive CD4+ T cells sorted from blood. Described subset: CD45RA+ positively selected. The receptors stem from a man aged 25-45 years in good health.

This clone appeared once. V and J are TRBV20-1 and TRBJ1-1; D not certain. The CDR3 has 11 amino acids. The V and J ends lost 5 bases and 4 bases respectively, with 8 bases between them. From germline, CDR1 is DFQATT and CDR2 SNEGSKA (reference sequence). In nucleotides, the CDR3 is TGCAGTGCTCCAGTTCTCACTGAAGCTTTCTTT. Amino acids: CSAPVLTEAFF.

This rearrangement joins TRBV10-3 to TRBJ1-2, with a tentative D call TRBD1 (5 bases). CDR1 and CDR2 (germline): ENHRY, SYGVKD. The CDR3 runs to 12 residues. Between the trimmed V and J ends, which lost 11 bases and 4 bases, there was a span of 14 bases. This CDR3 is CAAQSQGYGYTF. For the CDR3, the DNA is TGTGCCGCCCAGTCGCAGGGCTATGGCTACACCTTC.

This rearrangement joins TRBV5-1 to TRBJ2-5; D is undetermined. The CDR3 covers 13 residues. Germline CDR1 SGHRS, CDR2 YFSETQ. V dropped 5 bases and J dropped 2 bases, with 10 bases sitting between them. CDR3: CASSREVQETQYF. CDR3 in DNA: TGCGCCAGCAGTCGAGAGGTACAAGAGACCCAGTACTTC.

CDR3 loop: CASSTRQGPAYEQYF. The CDR3 bases are TGTGCCAGTAGCACTCGCCAGGGGCCTGCCTACGAGCAGTACTTC. V usage is TRBV19 and J usage is TRBJ2-7, with TRBD1 as a possible D gene (6 bases). Germline V lookup: CDR1 LNHDA, CDR2 SQIVND (reference sequence). V was cut by 6 bases and J by 2 bases, with 17 bases left in between. This CDR3 comprises 15 residues.

The V gene is TRBV9, the J gene TRBJ2-1, with TRBD1 identical over 10 bases. The CDR3 loop spans 18 amino acids. Germline lookup yields CDR1 SGDLS and CDR2 YYNGEE. Losses at the gene ends were 4 bases for V and 2 bases for J; bases not matched to a gene: 12. The chain's CDR3 is CASSSLTGGTGAYNEQFF. The CDR3 DNA sequence: TGTGCCAGCAGCTCCCTCACGGGGGGGACAGGGGCCTACAATGAGCAGTTCTTC.

On this clone: In the same sample, other DNA sequences code for this CDR3. This sequence joins TRBV5-1 and TRBJ2-7; 8 nucleotides line up with TRBD2. The CDR3 runs to 14 residues. CDR1 and CDR2 from the germline V gene are SGHRS and YFSETQ. V was pared by 1 base and J by 2 bases, with 2 bases of the junction left unmatched. CDR3 region: CASSLTSGTYEQYF. CDR3 nucleotide sequence: TGCGCCAGCAGCTTGACTAGCGGAACCTACGAGCAGTACTTC.

The rearrangement joins TRBV4-2 to TRBJ2-5; no firm D call. This CDR3 is built from 15 residues. Germline CDR1 and CDR2: LGHNA and YNFKEQ. Trimming removed 4 bases from V and 2 bases from J, with 14 bases in between. The CDR3 sequence is CASSPLLSGQETQYF. The CDR3 DNA follows: TGTGCCAGCAGCCCGTTACTTTCAGGTCAAGAGACCCAGTACTTC.

V is TRBV5-1 and J is TRBJ2-7; the match to TRBD2 covers 13 bases. Per germline, CDR1 SGHRS and CDR2 YFSETQ. V lost 7 bases to trimming and J lost 2 bases; unmatched junction nucleotides: 9. The CDR3 runs 16 residues. The CDR3 DNA reads TGCGCCAGCTTCCGGACTAGCGGGAGTGCTACCTACGAGCAGTACTTC. Translation: CASFRTSGSATYEQYF.

About this clone: This sample also contains other DNA sequences that code for the same CDR3. The rearrangement links TRBV5-1 to TRBJ2-1, with D tentatively TRBD1 (6 bases). The CDR3 has 14 amino acids. Between the trimmed V and J ends, which lost 0 bases and 5 bases, there was a span of 9 bases. CDR1 and CDR2 from the germline V gene are SGHRS and YFSETQ. The CDR3 here is CASSLVGGDNEQFF. The DNA of the CDR3 is TGCGCCAGCAGCTTGGTAGGGGGAGACAATGAGCAGTTCTTC.

The chain recombines TRBV28 with TRBJ2-3; no definite D call. Germline CDR1 reads MDHEN; CDR2 reads SYDVKM. The V and J ends lost 2 bases and 2 bases respectively, with 5 bases between them. This CDR3 region has 13 residues. The CDR3 is CASSLRHTDTQYF. For the CDR3, the DNA is TGTGCCAGCAGTTTACGCCACACAGATACGCAGTATTTT. The complete variable domain, with remaining parts taken from reference TRBV28 and TRBJ2-3, reads DVKVTQSSRYLVKRTGEKVFLECVQDMDHENMFWYRQDPGLGLRLIYFSYDVKMKEKGDIPEGYSVSREKKERFSLILESASTNQTSMYLCASSLRHTDTQYFGPGTRLTVL.

The chain combines TRBV6-6 with TRBJ1-5; no clear D. Germline CDR1 is MNHNY and CDR2 is SVGAGI (reference sequence). Trimming shortened V by 6 bases and J by 7 bases, and 10 bases separated the two germline ends. This CDR3 spans 12 amino acids. In DNA form, the CDR3 reads TGTGCCAGCAGCCCCTTGGGCCAGCCCCAGCATTTT. It encodes CASSPLGQPQHF.

A remark on this clone: The sample has other DNA sequences that encode this CDR3 too. J is TRBJ2-5 and V is TRBV29-1; D is perhaps TRBD1 or TRBD2 (7 bases each). Trimming cost V 6 bases and J 5 bases, with 13 bases left between them. The germline gives CDR1 SQVTM, CDR2 ANQGSEA. CDR3 length: 12 residues. As DNA, the CDR3 is TGCAGCGTCCGACAGGGAGGGGAGACCCAGTACTTC. This gives the protein CSVRQGGETQYF.

The rearrangement joins TRBV7-3 to TRBJ2-5; TRBD1 is a possible D gene (5 bases). This CDR3 spans 13 amino acids. The germline V and J ends were trimmed by 5 bases and 5 bases, with 12 bases remaining between them. From germline, CDR1 is SGHTA and CDR2 FQGTGA. CDR3 coding DNA: TGTGCCAGCAGCAAGGACACTGAGGAGACCCAGTACTTC. Amino acids: CASSKDTEETQYF.

The genes are TRBV5-1 and TRBJ2-3; D is possibly TRBD1 (5 bases). The CDR3 is 17 residues long. Germline CDR1 reads SGHRS; CDR2 reads YFSETQ. The V gene lost 4 bases and the J gene lost 2 bases, with 20 bases spanning the gap. CDR3 amino acids: CASSTASHQGYTDTQYF. CDR3 sequence (DNA): TGCGCCAGCAGCACAGCTTCCCATCAGGGTTACACAGATACGCAGTATTTT.